Below are 16 T cell receptor beta chains sequenced from a single sample in a study of cytomegalovirus exposure and HLA in healthy donors. In the PCR, 60 Vbeta and 13 Jbeta primers were used. TCRdb's copy holds only in-frame clones and misses some; the assay was immunoSEQ multiplex PCR. The sample holds 100,000 or so clones, 70% to 80% seen once. Sequencing was done on a sample of PBMCs. These receptor sequences come from a man aged 25-40 years in good health and CMV-seronegative.

The chain combines TRBV18 with TRBJ1-2; TRBD1 might be the D (5 bases). V lost 5 bases, J lost 6 bases, and 19 bases lay in between. CDR1 and CDR2 (germline): KGHSH, LQKENI. The CDR3 contains 15 residues. As DNA, the CDR3 is TGTGCCAGCTCAGCCCGAGCCCAGGGATCGGATGGCTACACCTTC. This sequence encodes CASSARAQGSDGYTF.

The chain joins TRBV5-1 to TRBJ2-3; 12 bases line up with TRBD2. The V and J ends lost 3 bases and 6 bases, in that order; junction bases with no gene match: 8. Germline assignment: CDR1 SGHRS and CDR2 YFSETQ. The CDR3 contains 16 residues. The CDR3 DNA reads TGCGCCAGCAGCTATGGACTAGCGGGAAGTGGGGATACGCAGTATTTT. Translating gives CASSYGLAGSGDTQYF. Using reference TRBV5-1 and TRBJ2-3 for the parts outside the CDR3, the full variable domain is KAGVTQTPRYLIKTRGQQVTLSCSPISGHRSVSWYQQTPGQGLQFLFEYFSETQRNKGNFPGRFSGRQFSNSRSEMNVSTLELGDSALYLCASSYGLAGSGDTQYFGPGTRLTVL.

The table lists this clone with a few counts. The chain is built from TRBV7-2 and TRBJ1-1; no clear D gene. Trimming shortened V by 5 bases and J by 4 bases, and 8 bases separated the two germline ends. There are 12 residues in the CDR3. Per germline, CDR1 SGHTA and CDR2 FQGNSA. The CDR3 loop is CASSGQGTEAFF. DNA for the CDR3: TGTGCCAGCAGCGGGCAAGGCACTGAAGCTTTCTTT.

This clone was observed a few times. The chain couples TRBV7-2 to TRBJ2-1, with TRBD2 identical over 9 bases. The CDR3 contains 15 residues. J lost 7 bases, V lost 4 bases, and 8 bases had no gene match. Germline CDR1 reads SGHTA; CDR2 reads FQGNSA. CDR3 amino acids: CASSSPGLASNEQFF. Here the CDR3 DNA reads TGTGCCAGCAGCTCACCGGGACTAGCCTCGAATGAGCAGTTCTTC.

The chain uses TRBV10-2 and TRBJ2-1; 13 positions match TRBD2. Germline V lookup: CDR1 WSHSY, CDR2 SAAADI. V trimming: 1 base; J trimming: 7 bases; junction bases outside the gene matches: 4. This CDR3 is built from 16 residues. The CDR3 DNA reads TGCGCCAGCAGTGAGTTCACTAGCGGGGGGGGGAATGAGCAGTTCTTC. This sequence encodes CASSEFTSGGGNEQFF.

Only one count was recorded for this clone. The rearrangement links TRBV7-9 to TRBJ2-7; 9 nucleotides match TRBD2. After removal of 3 bases from V and 2 bases from J, the junction contained 8 bases not matched to a gene. Germline loops: CDR1 SEHNR, CDR2 FQNEAQ (reference sequence). The CDR3 spans 16 residues. CDR3 sequence (DNA): TGTGCCAGCAGCTTCCCGGGCGGGAGGGGCCCCTACGAGCAGTACTTC. Its translation: CASSFPGGRGPYEQYF.

V is TRBV18 and J is TRBJ1-4, with D possibly TRBD1 on 5 matching bases. Germline CDR1 KGHSH, CDR2 LQKENI. Trimming cost V 2 bases and J 0 bases, with 16 bases left between them. The CDR3 is 18 residues long. CDR3 sequence: CASSPNRNGGSTNEKLFF. The CDR3 bases are TGTGCCAGCTCACCAAATCGGAACGGGGGATCAACTAATGAAAAACTGTTTTTT.

The chain links TRBV30 to TRBJ2-7; the match to TRBD1 covers 11 bases. CDR1 is GTSNPN and CDR2 is SVGIG in the germline V gene (reference sequence). V lost 3 bases, J lost 2 bases, and 3 bases stayed unmatched. The CDR3 length is 14 residues. The CDR3 loop reads CAWRPGQGAYEQYF. CDR3 DNA sequence: TGTGCCTGGAGGCCGGGACAGGGGGCCTACGAGCAGTACTTC.

J is TRBJ2-7 and V is TRBV6-5, with 9 bases that match TRBD2. Germline V gene lookup returns CDR1 MNHEY and CDR2 SVGAGI. The CDR3 extends over 14 amino acids. The ends lost 5 bases at V and 6 bases at J; junction bases unmatched: 8. CDR3 nucleotides: TGTGCCAGCAGTCCTAGCGGGACCCCCTCCGAGCAGTACTTC. Protein product: CASSPSGTPSEQYF.

The V and J genes are TRBV6-1 and TRBJ2-1, with 7 nucleotides matching TRBD1. The CDR3 loop spans 13 amino acids. CDR1 and CDR2 from the germline V gene are MNHNS and SASEGT. The ends lost 11 bases at V and 2 bases at J; junction bases unmatched: 6. Here the CDR3 DNA reads TGTGCCCCCCGTGACAGGGCCTACAATGAGCAGTTCTTC. Translated: CAPRDRAYNEQFF.

In this sample, this clone turned up a few times. The CDR3 protein is CASSVDTYSYEQYF. The CDR3, as DNA: TGTGCCAGCAGCGTCGACACCTACTCCTACGAGCAGTACTTC. This chain uses TRBV6-5 with TRBJ2-7; no reliable D call. The CDR3 is 14 amino acids. From germline, CDR1 is MNHEY and CDR2 SVGAGI. V was trimmed by 6 bases and J by 0 bases, leaving 12 bases between them.

This clone turned up a few times. The J gene is TRBJ1-5, the V gene TRBV6-5; perhaps TRBD1 as D (6 bases). Germline V gene lookup returns CDR1 MNHEY and CDR2 SVGAGI. V lost 10 bases to trimming and J lost 3 bases, with 10 bases between them. This CDR3 comprises 12 residues. The CDR3 bases are TGTGCCACAGGGGAAGACAATCAGCCCCAGCATTTT. Protein product: CATGEDNQPQHF.

V gene TRBV19 combines with J gene TRBJ2-5; 7 nucleotides align to TRBD1. Per the germline V gene, CDR1 is LNHDA and CDR2 is SQIVND (reference sequence). This CDR3 region has 13 residues. Losses at the gene ends were 4 bases for V and 1 base for J; bases not matched to a gene: 0. The CDR3 DNA reads TGTGCCAGTAGTAGGACAGGCCAAGAGACCCAGTACTTC. It translates to CASSRTGQETQYF. Together with reference TRBV19 and TRBJ2-5, the CDR3 gives the full variable domain: DGGITQSPKYLFRKEGQNVTLSCEQNLNHDAMYWYRQDPGQGLRLIYYSQIVNDFQKGDIAEGYSVSREKKESFPLTVTSAQKNPTAFYLCASSRTGQETQYFGPGTRLLVL.

CDR3 DNA sequence: TGTGCCAGCAGCCCCCTGACAGGGAACTATGGCTACACCTTC. It specifies CASSPLTGNYGYTF. The chain couples TRBV14 to TRBJ1-2, with 7 bases lining up with TRBD1. This CDR3 region has 14 residues. The trim removed 4 bases at V and 2 bases at J, leaving 4 bases unmatched. The germline V gene has CDR1 SGHDN and CDR2 FVKESK.

The J gene is TRBJ1-2, the V gene TRBV7-2; 8 nucleotides match TRBD1. V lost 6 bases and J lost 4; bases outside the gene matches: 7. The germline V gene encodes CDR1 SGHTA and CDR2 FQGNSA. The CDR3 totals 14 residues. DNA of the CDR3: TGTGCCAGCAGTTTCGATACAGGGGGCTATGGCTACACCTTC. Translation gives CASSFDTGGYGYTF.

The chain is built from TRBV11-2 and TRBJ2-1; TRBD2 matches 8 bases. V was clipped by 5 bases and J by 4 bases; unmatched bases: 10. The germline CDR1 and CDR2 sequences are SGHAT and FQNNGV. The CDR3 has 16 amino acids. CDR3 protein: CASSPGAGGGYNEQFF. The CDR3 DNA reads as TGTGCCAGCAGCCCCGGGGCGGGGGGCGGTTACAATGAGCAGTTCTTC. The variable domain in full, with the rest retrieved from reference TRBV11-2 and TRBJ2-1, is EAGVAQSPRYKIIEKRQSVAFWCNPISGHATLYWYQQILGQGPKLLIQFQNNGVVDDSQLPKDRFSAERLKGVDSTLKIQPAKLEDSAVYLCASSPGAGGGYNEQFFGPGTRLTVL.